The 11 T cell receptor beta chains below all came from one sample that was sequenced in a study of shared clonotypes between healthy human individuals. Terminally differentiated effector memory CD45RA+ cells were excluded from the naive CD8 cells, which were CD45RO-negative and positively selected for CCR7. TCRdb keeps only in-frame clones here, not all; method: immunoSEQ multiplex PCR. The sample consists of about 550,000 clones, just under 97% of them appearing once. Sequenced input: naive CD8+ T cells sorted from blood. The receptors were gathered from a woman in her twenties or thirties in good health.

This sequence joins TRBV27 and TRBJ1-5, with 7 bases fitting TRBD1. The germline CDR1 and CDR2 sequences are MNHEY and SMNVEV (reference sequence). This CDR3 has 13 residues. V lost 10 bases to trimming and J lost 6 bases; unmatched junction nucleotides: 9. CDR3 protein: CATRGGTGQPQHF. The CDR3 DNA follows: TGTGCCACCAGGGGGGGGACGGGTCAGCCCCAGCATTTT.

The chain links TRBV14 to TRBJ1-1; D not resolved. Germline V lookup: CDR1 SGHDN, CDR2 FVKESK. The CDR3 covers 14 residues. The ends were cut back, 1 base at V and 0 bases at J, with 6 bases in the middle. The CDR3: CASSQVGMNTEAFF. CDR3 bases: TGTGCCAGCAGCCAAGTGGGAATGAACACTGAAGCTTTCTTT.

The chain joins TRBV4-1 to TRBJ1-6; 8 bases map to TRBD1. Trimming at V came to 3 bases and at J to 6 bases, leaving 7 bases not matched to a gene. CDR1 is MGHRA and CDR2 is YSYEKL in the germline V gene. The CDR3 is made up of 16 amino acids. The CDR3 loop reads CASSHQPGQANSPLHF. The CDR3 bases are TGCGCCAGCAGCCACCAACCGGGACAGGCTAATTCACCCCTCCACTTT.

The chain links TRBV19 to TRBJ1-1; the match to TRBD1 covers 9 bases. The CDR3 length is 16 residues. The V segment lost 5 bases and the J segment 0 bases; nucleotides outside the gene matches: 7. Germline V gene lookup returns CDR1 LNHDA and CDR2 SQIVND (reference sequence). For the CDR3, the DNA is TGTGCCAGTAGTGTAGGGACAGGGATTATGAACACTGAAGCTTTCTTT. This encodes CASSVGTGIMNTEAFF.

The V gene is TRBV20-1, the J gene TRBJ2-1; no clear D gene. The V end was cut by 6 bases, the J end by 6 bases, with 9 bases between. CDR3 length: 11 amino acids. Germline CDR1 DFQATT, CDR2 SNEGSKA (reference sequence). CDR3 DNA: TGCAGTGCGGAACCAGGCAATGAGCAGTTCTTC. Amino acid sequence: CSAEPGNEQFF.

The V call is TRBV7-6, the J call TRBJ1-4; TRBD1 might be the D (5 bases). CDR1 and CDR2 from the germline V gene are SGHVS and FNYEAQ. The V and J ends lost 5 bases and 10 bases respectively, with 20 bases between them. The CDR3 loop spans 15 amino acids. CDR3: CASSPSRGKFGKLFF. The CDR3 DNA reads TGTGCCAGCAGCCCCTCACGGGGGAAGTTCGGAAAACTGTTTTTT.

This rearrangement joins TRBV28 to TRBJ2-4; TRBD1 aligns across 9 bases. V trimming: 7 bases; J trimming: 2 bases; junction bases outside the gene matches: 9. The germline CDR1 and CDR2 sequences are MDHEN and SYDVKM. The CDR3 extends over 16 amino acids. DNA of the CDR3: TGTGCCAGCACGAACACAGGGGGCTGGACCAAAAACATTCAGTACTTC. The encoded protein is CASTNTGGWTKNIQYF.

This chain connects TRBV9 to TRBJ1-2; D ambiguous. Germline V lookup: CDR1 SGDLS, CDR2 YYNGEE. The CDR3 has 14 amino acids. V was pared by 4 bases and J by 8 bases, with 18 bases between. The CDR3 reads CASSPRGDSRGYTF. The CDR3 DNA follows: TGTGCCAGCAGCCCCCGAGGTGATTCTCGGGGCTACACCTTC.

V and J are TRBV11-2 and TRBJ2-7, with TRBD2 matching over 11 bases. The CDR3 has 16 residues. Trimming cost V 3 bases and J 0 bases; bases outside gene matches: 4. The V gene's germline CDR1 is SGHAT and CDR2 FQNNGV. The CDR3 sequence is CASSFLAGGLSYEQYF. DNA for the CDR3: TGTGCCAGCAGCTTCCTAGCGGGAGGCCTCTCCTACGAGCAGTACTTC.

The CDR3 coding sequence is TGCAGCGTTGAAGATCTCAAGGGGGCAGAGACCCAGTACTTC. Translated, it gives CSVEDLKGAETQYF. This chain joins TRBV29-1 and TRBJ2-5, with 7 bases fitting TRBD1. This CDR3 has 14 amino acids. Germline assignment: CDR1 SQVTM and CDR2 ANQGSEA. V shed 0 bases and J 4 bases; nucleotides not matched to a gene: 5.

A note on this clone: Sequence at one end of the junction differs from germline and may be a read error. This rearrangement joins TRBV27 to TRBJ2-7; 7 bases map to TRBD2. The CDR3 length is 16 residues. The germline V gene has CDR1 MNHEY and CDR2 SMNVEV (reference sequence). This chain's CDR3 is CAGSRSVGGVRYEQYF. In DNA form, the CDR3 reads TGTGCCGGCAGTAGGTCCGTTGGGGGGGTAAGGTACGAGCAGTACTTC.